This TCR beta chain was sequenced for a study of T-cell reconstitution after alpha-beta-depleted transplantation in children. A library of TCRbeta sequences, prepared with unique molecular identifiers, was generated. TCRdb re-analysed the PCR reads in MiXCR, keeping a single row per CDR3 protein. The data show a few hundred thousand distinct CDR3 sequences, approximately 9.5% seen once. CDR3 length: 17 amino acids. Germline V lookup: CDR1 MNHEY, CDR2 SMNVEV (reference sequence). V lost 4 bases, J lost 6 bases, and 12 bases stayed unmatched. The sequence derives from a human donor who donated a stem cell graft to a child with acute lymphoblastic leukemia. Here the sequenced sample was PBMCs from the stem cell graft donor, taken from the stem cell graft. This chain connects TRBV27 to TRBJ2-2; TRBD1 matches 9 bases. Here the CDR3 reads CASSYDSGTGFAGELFF. CDR3 DNA sequence: TGTGCCAGCAGTTACGATTCCGGGACAGGGTTCGCCGGGGAGCTGTTTTTT.